This T cell receptor beta chain was retrieved from a study of T-cell reconstitution after alpha-beta-depleted transplantation in children. This clonotype showed up just a few times. TCRbeta library construction was performed incorporating unique molecular identifiers. TCRdb redid the calling of the PCR reads with MiXCR, one entry per CDR3 protein. The table shows about 240,000 distinct CDR3 sequences, with over 20% occurring only once. The V gene lost 2 bases and the J gene lost 2 bases, with 9 bases spanning the gap. Per germline, CDR1 MNHEY and CDR2 SMNVEV (reference sequence). The CDR3 totals 14 residues.

This rearrangement joins TRBV27 to TRBJ1-2, with D tentatively TRBD1 (5 bases). This receptor was identified in a girl aged 2 to 9 with Fanconi anemia, due to receive a stem cell transplant. Material: PBMCs, obtained before TCRalphabeta/CD19-depleted stem cell transplant. The CDR3 DNA reads as TGTGCCAGCAGTTTAAGCGGGGCCAACTATGGCTACACCTTC. Its protein product is CASSLSGANYGYTF.